What follows describes a single TCR beta chain. Its antigen is not known. This record comes from a study of CD8+ T cells in alopecia areata. Study-wide findings and caveats: With one nonresponder, baseline CD8+ expansion's link to response remains uncertain. Numerous clones, expanded in lesions, remained in scalp and blood during tofacitinib. Higher clonality than in normal scalp was seen in lesional scalp, especially alopecia totalis/universalis.

Once RNA had been extracted, it was reverse transcribed into cDNA to act as the sequencing template. Profiled with immunoSEQ multiplex PCR; TCRdb holds only in-frame clones, not every one. The sample carries 80,000 to 95,000 clones, 44% recorded once. Treatment indicated: oral pan-JAK inhibitor, 5-10 mg twice daily. Using a FACSAria, the CD4+ and CD8+ T cells were sorted from the PBMCs. This clonotype originated in a human donor with alopecia areata. Sequenced material: CD8+ T cells sorted from blood, taken at week 24, from a patient treated with tofacitinib.

CDR3 residues: CASSFGRSASYEQYF. As DNA, the CDR3 is TGTGCCAGCAGCTTCGGAAGGAGCGCTTCCTACGAGCAGTACTTC. This chain links TRBV7-8 with TRBJ2-7; no reliable D call. The CDR3 consists of 15 residues. V lost 3 bases and J 1 base, leaving 13 bases between the germline ends. Germline assignment: CDR1 SGHVS and CDR2 FQNEAQ.